The 25 T cell receptor beta chains in this list originate from one sample, sequenced in a study of shared clonotypes between healthy human individuals (dated by TCRdb to the early 2020s). CD8 naive samples consisted of CD45RO-negative cells that were positively selected for CCR7, yielding a CD45RA+CCR7+ population without TemRA cells. Library prep was done by the immunoSEQ multiplex PCR assay. TCRdb re-hosts the immuneACCESS table, in-frame sequences only. Its copies lack some clones; in the studies checked, an unresolved V gene accounts for under half of them, and the cause for the rest is not known. The sample contains about 700,000 clones, 92% of them found a single time. In total, the top ten clones hold nearly 25% of the sample. Sequencing was done on a sample of naive CD8+ T cells sorted from blood. This specimen's cell subset or site label, interpreted: CD45RA+CCR7+. These receptors came from a man under 40 in good health.

The rearrangement links TRBV27 to TRBJ1-1; D might be TRBD1 (5 bases). V gave up 10 bases and J gave up 1 base, with 16 bases separating them. Per the germline V gene, CDR1 is MNHEY and CDR2 is SMNVEV (reference sequence). The CDR3 runs to 14 residues. The CDR3 nucleotides are TGTGCCACCTATGGGGGGGGAGGGAACACTGAAGCTTTCTTT. It yields the protein CATYGGGGNTEAFF.

This clone was seen a few times. The chain recombines TRBV5-4 with TRBJ1-1, with D perhaps matching TRBD1 (5 bases). Germline CDR1 and CDR2: SGHNT and YYREEE (reference sequence). V was trimmed by 0 bases and J by 8 bases, leaving 8 bases between them. The CDR3 is made up of 12 amino acids. In DNA, the CDR3 is TGTGCCAGCAGCTTGGCGGGACGGGAAGCTTTCTTT. Protein sequence: CASSLAGREAFF.

The chain has TRBV29-1 and TRBJ2-2; TRBD2 aligns across 13 bases. V shed 4 bases and J 9 bases; nucleotides not matched to a gene: 5. The CDR3 contains 14 residues. CDR1 SQVTM and CDR2 ANQGSEA come from the germline V gene. In nucleotides, the CDR3 is TGCAGCGTTGTCACTAGCGGGAGGGCATGGGAGCTGTTTTTT. Its translation is CSVVTSGRAWELFF.

This chain uses TRBV11-2 with TRBJ1-3, with a tentative D call TRBD1 (5 bases). The CDR3 is made up of 15 amino acids. The V and J ends lost 5 bases and 4 bases respectively, with 15 bases between them. CDR1 is SGHAT and CDR2 is FQNNGV in the germline V gene. The CDR3 protein is CASSGLGAWGNTIYF. In DNA, the CDR3 is TGTGCCAGCAGCGGCCTCGGGGCGTGGGGAAACACCATATATTTT.

The J gene is TRBJ2-1, the V gene TRBV5-4, with 13 bases fitting TRBD2. Trimming cost V 0 bases and J 9 bases; bases outside gene matches: 3. CDR1 and CDR2 from the germline V gene are SGHNT and YYREEE (reference sequence). This CDR3 is 15 amino acids long. CDR3 nucleotides: TGTGCCAGCAGCTTGGAACTAGCGGGAGGGTCTGAGCAGTTCTTC. This gives the protein CASSLELAGGSEQFF.

This chain joins TRBV7-3 and TRBJ1-1; 8 nucleotides line up with TRBD1. CDR3 length: 13 residues. Trimming at V came to 5 bases and at J to 4 bases, leaving 3 bases not matched to a gene. Germline V gene data show CDR1 as SGHTA and CDR2 as FQGTGA. The CDR3, as DNA: TGTGCCAGCAGCGGCACAGGGGGCACTGAAGCTTTCTTT. Protein sequence: CASSGTGGTEAFF.

In regard to this clone: Different DNA sequences within this sample yield the same CDR3. The CDR3 DNA is TGTGCCACCAGCAGAGACTACTACGAGCAGTACTTC. Encoded protein: CATSRDYYEQYF. The chain links TRBV15 to TRBJ2-7; unclear D gene. The V gene lost 0 bases and the J gene lost 3 bases, with 3 bases spanning the gap. The CDR3 totals 12 residues. CDR1 is LNHNV and CDR2 is YYDKDF in the germline V gene (reference sequence).

The CDR3 region is CASTKAGDSYNEQFF. Written as DNA, the CDR3 is TGTGCCAGCACCAAAGCGGGAGACTCCTACAATGAGCAGTTCTTC. This chain uses TRBV28 with TRBJ2-1; TRBD2 matches 8 bases. Losses at the gene ends were 7 bases for V and 0 bases for J; bases not matched to a gene: 5. The length of the CDR3 is 15 residues. Germline loops: CDR1 MDHEN, CDR2 SYDVKM.

J is TRBJ1-1 and V is TRBV9; D might be TRBD1 (5 bases). V lost 0 bases to trimming and J lost 3 bases, with 9 bases between them. The CDR3 sequence is 14 residues long. Germline lookup yields CDR1 SGDLS and CDR2 YYNGEE. CDR3: CASSVDGGYTEAFF. The CDR3 DNA reads as TGTGCCAGCAGCGTAGATGGGGGTTACACTGAAGCTTTCTTT.

This clone was found a few times. The chain has TRBV19 and TRBJ2-4, with 8 nucleotides matching TRBD1. The J segment lost 2 bases and the V segment lost 9 bases, leaving 9 bases of the junction unmatched. The germline V gene has CDR1 LNHDA and CDR2 SQIVND (reference sequence). The length of the CDR3 is 15 residues. The CDR3 DNA is TGTGCCAGCATGACAGGGGTGGGACCCAAAAACATTCAGTACTTC. This translates into CASMTGVGPKNIQYF.

The chain combines TRBV15 with TRBJ2-7; 10 bases line up with TRBD1. Germline V gives CDR1 LNHNV, CDR2 YYDKDF (reference sequence). The CDR3 sequence is 16 residues long. Trimming at V came to 4 bases and at J to 4 bases, leaving 10 bases not matched to a gene. The CDR3 reads CATSTPGQGMGYEQYF. The CDR3 DNA sequence: TGTGCCACCAGCACTCCGGGACAGGGGATGGGGTACGAGCAGTACTTC.

The chain employs TRBV7-9 and TRBJ2-3; possibly TRBD1 for D (6 bases). The germline V gene has CDR1 SEHNR and CDR2 FQNEAQ (reference sequence). This CDR3 has 12 amino acids. V was cut by 5 bases and J by 10 bases, with 13 bases left in between. Written as DNA, the CDR3 is TGTGCCAGCAGCCTCCTTGGGACACCGCAGTATTTT. The encoded protein is CASSLLGTPQYF.

This chain joins TRBV6-5 and TRBJ2-7; tentative D call: TRBD2 (5 bases). The CDR3 has 13 amino acids. Trimming shortened V by 2 bases and J by 8 bases, and 13 bases separated the two germline ends. Germline V gene sequence: CDR1 MNHEY, CDR2 SVGAGI. The CDR3 spells CASSYGSGMQQYF. The CDR3 coding sequence is TGTGCCAGCAGTTACGGGAGCGGTATGCAGCAGTACTTC.

The chain carries TRBV15 and TRBJ1-1, with a possible D match to TRBD1 (6 bases). The CDR3 is 15 residues long. CDR1 and CDR2 (germline): LNHNV, YYDKDF (reference sequence). V gave up 1 base and J gave up 5 bases, with 14 bases separating them. The CDR3: CATSRAPGEGTEAFF. CDR3 nucleotide sequence: TGTGCCACCAGCAGAGCTCCAGGGGAGGGGACTGAAGCTTTCTTT.

The chain links TRBV9 to TRBJ2-2; 12 nucleotides align to TRBD2. Per germline, CDR1 SGDLS and CDR2 YYNGEE. The junction had 5 bases not matched to a gene; V was cut back by 3 bases and J by 5 bases. The CDR3 loop spans 16 amino acids. The CDR3 region has the DNA TGTGCCAGCAGCGAGCCGGGACTAGCGGGTACCGGGGAGCTGTTTTTT. Translated: CASSEPGLAGTGELFF.

For the CDR3, the DNA is TGTGCCAGCAGGCCGACGGCGAGATACGAGCAGTACTTC. The encoded protein is CASRPTARYEQYF. The rearrangement links TRBV27 to TRBJ2-7, with no clear D. Looked up from germline, CDR1 is MNHEY and CDR2 is SMNVEV (reference sequence). V was shortened by 6 bases and J by 4 bases, with 13 bases between the two germline ends. The CDR3 covers 13 residues.

The chain joins TRBV27 to TRBJ1-1; 8 nucleotides line up with TRBD1. The V gene's germline CDR1 is MNHEY and CDR2 SMNVEV (reference sequence). The CDR3 runs to 17 residues. J gave up 0 bases and V 5 bases, and 11 bases lay outside the gene matches. The CDR3 protein is CASSPGTGGDMNTEAFF. CDR3 nucleotides: TGTGCCAGCAGTCCAGGGACAGGTGGAGACATGAACACTGAAGCTTTCTTT.

The V and J genes are TRBV7-6 and TRBJ2-3, with 11 bases identical to TRBD1. This CDR3 has 16 amino acids. Germline V gene data show CDR1 as SGHVS and CDR2 as FNYEAQ. Trimming took 1 base from V and 4 from J; bases not matched to a gene: 4. The chain's CDR3 is CASSLGTGGVSDTQYF. The CDR3, as DNA: TGTGCCAGCAGCTTAGGGACAGGGGGCGTTTCAGATACGCAGTATTTT.

CDR3 DNA sequence: TGTGCCAGTAGTATTGGGGCTGGTCAGCCCCAGCATTTT. It yields the protein CASSIGAGQPQHF. V usage is TRBV19 and J usage is TRBJ1-5, with D possibly matching TRBD1 (5 bases). Germline V gene lookup returns CDR1 LNHDA and CDR2 SQIVND (reference sequence). The CDR3 loop spans 13 amino acids. V lost 3 bases and J lost 6, with 9 bases in between.

This clone has only a few counts. The chain employs TRBV5-8 and TRBJ1-2, with D unresolved. There are 12 residues in the CDR3. V was pared by 1 base and J by 7 bases, with 8 bases between. CDR1 SGHTS and CDR2 YDEGEE come from the germline V gene. CDR3 in amino acids: CASSLILSGYTF. The CDR3 nucleotides read TGTGCCAGCAGCTTGATTTTATCTGGCTACACCTTC.

The V and J genes are TRBV2 and TRBJ2-1, with D possibly TRBD2 on 6 matching bases. The CDR3 contains 17 residues. Trimming left V 10 bases short and J 0 bases short, with 22 bases between. The V gene's germline CDR1 is SNHLY and CDR2 FYNNEI. In DNA form, the CDR3 reads TGTGCCAACCTTCTCCTCGAGGTGGAGGGCTCCTACAATGAGCAGTTCTTC. Its protein is CANLLLEVEGSYNEQFF. The full variable domain, rest sourced from reference TRBV2 and TRBJ2-1, is EPEVTQTPSHQVTQMGQEVILRCVPISNHLYFYWYRQILGQKVEFLVSFYNNEISEKSEIFDDQFSVERPDGSNFTLKIRSTKLEDSAMYFCANLLLEVEGSYNEQFFGPGTRLTVL.

The chain recombines TRBV28 with TRBJ1-1; D is ambiguous. CDR1 MDHEN and CDR2 SYDVKM come from the germline V gene. There are 12 residues in the CDR3. Between the trimmed V and J ends, which lost 3 bases and 4 bases, there was a span of 6 bases. In nucleotides, the CDR3 is TGTGCCAGCAGTTTTTGGGGCACTGAAGCTTTCTTT. This gives the protein CASSFWGTEAFF. The variable domain in full, with the rest retrieved from reference TRBV28 and TRBJ1-1, is DVKVTQSSRYLVKRTGEKVFLECVQDMDHENMFWYRQDPGLGLRLIYFSYDVKMKEKGDIPEGYSVSREKKERFSLILESASTNQTSMYLCASSFWGTEAFFGQGTRLTVV.

The rearrangement links TRBV4-1 to TRBJ2-7; D remains ambiguous. The length of the CDR3 is 15 residues. Trimming removed 4 bases at V and 0 bases at J, with 13 bases between. Germline V lookup: CDR1 MGHRA, CDR2 YSYEKL. CDR3 protein: CASSPHFRSSYEQYF. In nucleotides, the CDR3 is TGCGCCAGCAGCCCCCATTTTCGGAGCTCCTACGAGCAGTACTTC.

The chain has TRBV5-1 and TRBJ2-3; D unclear. The germline CDR1 and CDR2 sequences are SGHRS and YFSETQ. The CDR3 totals 12 residues. Trimming shortened V by 4 bases and J by 2 bases, and 5 bases separated the two germline ends. The CDR3 nucleotides read TGCGCCAGCAGCCTTATCACAGATACGCAGTATTTT. It encodes CASSLITDTQYF.

This chain joins TRBV21-1 and TRBJ2-7; the table's D call, TRBD1, was not checked against the DNA. TRBV21-1 counts as a pseudogene. The CDR3 extends over 15 amino acids. The CDR3 DNA is TGTGCCAGCAGGCCCATGACAGGACGTACCTACGAGCAGTACTTC. Its protein is CASRPMTGRTYEQYF.